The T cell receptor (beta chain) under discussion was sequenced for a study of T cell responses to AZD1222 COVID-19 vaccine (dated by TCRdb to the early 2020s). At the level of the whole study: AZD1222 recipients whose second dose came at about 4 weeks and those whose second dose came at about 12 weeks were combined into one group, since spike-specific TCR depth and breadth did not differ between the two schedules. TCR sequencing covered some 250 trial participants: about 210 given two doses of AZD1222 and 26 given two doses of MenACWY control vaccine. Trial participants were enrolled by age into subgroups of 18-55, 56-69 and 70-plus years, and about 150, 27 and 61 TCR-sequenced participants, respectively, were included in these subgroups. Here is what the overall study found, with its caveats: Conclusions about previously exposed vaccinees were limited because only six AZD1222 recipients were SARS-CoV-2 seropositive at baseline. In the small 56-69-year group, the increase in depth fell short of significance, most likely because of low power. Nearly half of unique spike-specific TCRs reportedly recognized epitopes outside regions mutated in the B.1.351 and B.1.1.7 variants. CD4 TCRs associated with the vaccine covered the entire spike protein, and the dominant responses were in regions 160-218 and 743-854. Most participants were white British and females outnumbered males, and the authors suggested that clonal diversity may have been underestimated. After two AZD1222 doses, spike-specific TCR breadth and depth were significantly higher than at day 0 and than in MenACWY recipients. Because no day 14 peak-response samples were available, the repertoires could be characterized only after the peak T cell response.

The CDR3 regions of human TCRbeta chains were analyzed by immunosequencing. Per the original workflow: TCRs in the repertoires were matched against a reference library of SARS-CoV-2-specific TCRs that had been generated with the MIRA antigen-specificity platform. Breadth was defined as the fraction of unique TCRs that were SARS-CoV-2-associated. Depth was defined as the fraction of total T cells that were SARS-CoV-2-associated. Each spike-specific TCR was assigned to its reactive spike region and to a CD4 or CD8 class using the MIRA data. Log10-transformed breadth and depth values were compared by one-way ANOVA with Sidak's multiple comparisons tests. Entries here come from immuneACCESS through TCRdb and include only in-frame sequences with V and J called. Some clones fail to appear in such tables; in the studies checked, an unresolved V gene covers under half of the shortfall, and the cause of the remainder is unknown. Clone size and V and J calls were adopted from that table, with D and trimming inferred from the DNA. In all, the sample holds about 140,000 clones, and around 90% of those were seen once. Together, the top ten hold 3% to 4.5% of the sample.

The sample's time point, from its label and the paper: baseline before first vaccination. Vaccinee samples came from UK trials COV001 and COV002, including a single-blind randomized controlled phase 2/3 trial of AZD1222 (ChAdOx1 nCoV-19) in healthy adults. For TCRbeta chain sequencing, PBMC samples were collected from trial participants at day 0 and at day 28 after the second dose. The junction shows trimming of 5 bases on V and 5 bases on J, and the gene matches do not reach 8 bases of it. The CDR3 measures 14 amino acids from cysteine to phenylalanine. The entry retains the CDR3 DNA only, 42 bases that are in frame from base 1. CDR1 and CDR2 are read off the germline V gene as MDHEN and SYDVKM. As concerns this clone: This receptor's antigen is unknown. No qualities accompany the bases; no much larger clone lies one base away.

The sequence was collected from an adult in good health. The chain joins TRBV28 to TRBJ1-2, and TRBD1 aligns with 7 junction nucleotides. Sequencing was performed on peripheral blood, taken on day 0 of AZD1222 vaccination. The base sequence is TGTGCCAGCAGTCCCGGACAGGTTCCTTATGGCTACACCTTC. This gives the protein CASSPGQVPYGYTF.